What follows are 27 T cell receptor beta chains derived from one specimen sequenced in a study of T-cell reconstitution after alpha-beta-depleted transplantation in children. Unique molecular identifiers tagged the TCRbeta library. Each CDR3 protein is one row after TCRdb ran MiXCR on the PCR reads. The sample has fewer than 400,000 distinct CDR3 sequences, approximately 23% seen once. The sample here was PBMCs, mostly from graft donor cells, taken 180 days after TCRalphabeta/CD19-depleted stem cell transplant. These receptors were taken from a male patient aged 10 to 17 who had a stem cell transplant for acute lymphoblastic leukemia, so the T cells may come from the graft donor.

The chain recombines TRBV6-1 with TRBJ2-1, with D possibly matching TRBD2 (5 bases). This CDR3 is 15 amino acids long. Trimming pared 3 bases from V and 6 bases from J, leaving 15 bases between. CDR1 and CDR2 from the germline V gene are MNHNS and SASEGT. The CDR3, as DNA: TGTGCCAGCAGTGACCACACCGGAGCGGTCAATGAGCAGTTCTTC. It encodes CASSDHTGAVNEQFF.

This clonotype has at least ten counts. V gene TRBV10-3 combines with J gene TRBJ2-7; D remains unclear. Germline loops: CDR1 ENHRY, CDR2 SYGVKD. The CDR3 spans 12 residues. Trimming shortened V by 3 bases and J by 6 bases, and 9 bases separated the two germline ends. As DNA, the CDR3 is TGTGCCATCAGTGATACGACGACCGAGCAGTACTTC. Its protein is CAISDTTTEQYF.

The rearrangement uses TRBV5-1 and TRBJ1-1; 8 bases map to TRBD1. The CDR3 is made up of 18 amino acids. The germline gives CDR1 SGHRS, CDR2 YFSETQ. With 4 bases clipped from V and 2 bases from J, the junction kept 16 bases outside the gene matches. This CDR3 is CASSHSNPGGAGNTEAFF. The CDR3 nucleotides read TGCGCCAGCAGCCATTCTAACCCAGGGGGCGCGGGAAACACTGAAGCTTTCTTT.

The table lists this clonotype with a few counts. The V gene is TRBV15, the J gene TRBJ2-6; 7 nucleotides match TRBD1. The V gene end was trimmed by 6 bases and the J gene end by 0 bases; junction bases not matched to a gene: 2. CDR3 length: 15 residues. Germline CDR1 LNHNV, CDR2 YYDKDF (reference sequence). The CDR3 region is CATRQGYSGANVLTF. CDR3 sequence (DNA): TGTGCCACCAGACAGGGGTACTCTGGGGCCAACGTCCTGACTTTC.

This clonotype occurred a few times. The chain's CDR3 is CASSVRGGLDGYTF. CDR3 in DNA: TGTGCCAGCAGTGTCCGGGGGGGACTTGATGGCTACACCTTC. V gene TRBV6-1 combines with J gene TRBJ1-2; the D gene is possibly TRBD1 (5 bases). V was shortened by 4 bases and J by 6 bases, with 15 bases between the two germline ends. Germline CDR1 is MNHNS and CDR2 is SASEGT. This CDR3 spans 14 amino acids.

The gene calls are TRBV6-5 and TRBJ2-1; D unclear. The V gene's germline CDR1 is MNHEY and CDR2 SVGAGI. V was trimmed by 2 bases and J by 1 base, leaving 9 bases between them. The CDR3 is 15 amino acids. The CDR3 here is CASSYGSSSYNEQFF. The CDR3 DNA reads as TGTGCCAGCAGTTACGGGTCCTCATCCTACAATGAGCAGTTCTTC.

This clonotype has only a few counts. The rearrangement uses TRBV29-1 and TRBJ2-1; either TRBD1 or TRBD2 may supply D (6 bases each). From germline, CDR1 is SQVTM and CDR2 ANQGSEA. CDR3 length: 17 amino acids. V was pared by 4 bases and J by 4 bases, with 23 bases between. The CDR3 coding sequence is TGCAGCGTTGGTGGGGGGCGAATCCCCGCCCTATACAATGAGCAGTTCTTC. It codes for CSVGGGRIPALYNEQFF.

The J gene is TRBJ1-1, the V gene TRBV29-1; unclear D gene. The germline V gene encodes CDR1 SQVTM and CDR2 ANQGSEA. This CDR3 spans 12 amino acids. Trimming left V 4 bases short and J 1 base short, with 7 bases between. The CDR3 DNA reads TGCAGCGTTGGGCGGGGGAACACTGAAGCTTTCTTT. This encodes CSVGRGNTEAFF.

The chain carries TRBV5-5 and TRBJ2-7, with TRBD2 matching 8 bases. The CDR3 covers 15 residues. Germline assignment: CDR1 SGHKS and CDR2 YYEKEE (reference sequence). V was clipped by 3 bases and J by 0 bases; unmatched bases: 5. The DNA for the CDR3 is TGTGCCAGCAGCTCACCACTAGCGGTCTCCTACGAGCAGTACTTC. Translation: CASSSPLAVSYEQYF.

The chain joins TRBV5-1 to TRBJ2-3, with a possible D match to TRBD2 (5 bases). The V end lost 4 bases, the J end lost 3 bases, and 18 bases lay between the germline ends. This CDR3 comprises 16 residues. The germline V gene encodes CDR1 SGHRS and CDR2 YFSETQ. Here the CDR3 reads CASSPTRTLTTDTQYF. The CDR3 region has the DNA TGCGCCAGCAGCCCCACTCGGACTTTGACTACAGATACGCAGTATTTT.

The V and J genes are TRBV7-9 and TRBJ2-7, with D perhaps TRBD2 (6 bases). V lost 4 bases and J 3 bases, leaving 13 bases between the germline ends. The CDR3 is made up of 14 amino acids. The germline gives CDR1 SEHNR, CDR2 FQNEAQ (reference sequence). Here the CDR3 DNA reads TGTGCCAGCAGCTCGGGACTTACAAACTACGAGCAGTACTTC. It encodes CASSSGLTNYEQYF. Full variable domain (outside the CDR3, taken from reference TRBV7-9 and TRBJ2-7): DTGVSQNPRHKITKRGQNVTFRCDPISEHNRLYWYRQTLGQGPEFLTYFQNEAQLEKSRLLSDRFSAERPKGSFSTLEIQRTEQGDSAMYLCASSSGLTNYEQYFGPGTRLTVT.

This chain connects TRBV5-1 to TRBJ2-7; 15 bases fit TRBD2. The V gene end was trimmed by 4 bases and the J gene end by 2 bases; junction bases not matched to a gene: 7. CDR3 length: 17 amino acids. Germline assignment: CDR1 SGHRS and CDR2 YFSETQ. The CDR3 is CASSPGLAGGPAYEQYF. Here the CDR3 DNA reads TGCGCCAGCAGCCCCGGACTAGCGGGAGGGCCCGCCTACGAGCAGTACTTC.

The V and J genes are TRBV7-9 and TRBJ2-5; 8 bases align to TRBD1. CDR3 size: 15 residues. J gave up 4 bases and V 0 bases, and 4 bases lay outside the gene matches. CDR1 and CDR2 from the germline V gene are SEHNR and FQNEAQ (reference sequence). The CDR3 DNA reads TGTGCCAGCAGCTTAGCACTCAGGGGGCTAGAGACCCAGTACTTC. It yields the protein CASSLALRGLETQYF.

CDR3 coding DNA: TGTGCCACCAGTGATAACAGTCCACTAGCGAATTACAATGAGCAGTTCTTC. This sequence encodes CATSDNSPLANYNEQFF. V is TRBV24-1 and J is TRBJ2-1; 7 nucleotides agree with TRBD2. Trimming took 3 bases from V and 4 from J; bases not matched to a gene: 11. The germline V gene has CDR1 KGHDR and CDR2 SFDVKD. The length of the CDR3 is 17 residues.

This rearrangement joins TRBV5-1 to TRBJ2-3; D call uncertain. This CDR3 spans 16 amino acids. CDR1 and CDR2 (germline): SGHRS, YFSETQ. With 5 bases removed from V and 2 bases from J, the gap between germline ends came to 18 bases. The CDR3 region is CASSPEGVRTTDTQYF. The CDR3 coding sequence is TGCGCCAGCAGTCCTGAAGGAGTTCGGACCACAGATACGCAGTATTTT.

This clonotype was observed a handful of times. The chain is built from TRBV4-1 and TRBJ1-4; TRBD1 is a possible D gene (6 bases). Germline CDR1 MGHRA, CDR2 YSYEKL. This CDR3 spans 14 amino acids. V was trimmed by 4 bases and J by 12 bases, leaving 18 bases between them. CDR3 region: CASSLGPRGGELFF. The CDR3 DNA is TGCGCCAGCAGCCTAGGGCCCAGGGGAGGTGAACTGTTTTTT.

This chain joins TRBV9 and TRBJ2-7; the D gene is possibly TRBD2 (7 bases). The length of the CDR3 is 16 residues. The V gene's germline CDR1 is SGDLS and CDR2 YYNGEE. V gave up 2 bases and J gave up 2 bases, with 17 bases separating them. The CDR3: CASSVGVTGGTYEQYF. The CDR3 DNA is TGTGCCAGCAGCGTCGGGGTAACGGGGGGCACCTACGAGCAGTACTTC.

The chain uses TRBV12-3 or TRBV12-4 and TRBJ2-1; 13 bases match TRBD2. The CDR3 is 14 amino acids. The V and J ends lost 7 bases and 6 bases, in that order; junction bases with no gene match: 3. The CDR3 DNA reads as TGTGCCAGCACGACTAGCGGGAGGCTCAATGAGCAGTTCTTC. Its protein product is CASTTSGRLNEQFF.

This clonotype showed up just a few times. The chain recombines TRBV10-3 with TRBJ2-5, with TRBD2 matching over 9 bases. The CDR3 spans 15 residues. Trimming removed 3 bases from V and 5 bases from J; junction bases left unmatched: 7. CDR1 is ENHRY, CDR2 SYGVKD, per germline. The CDR3 bases are TGTGCCATCAGTGATCCAGCGGGAGGTGGTGAGACCCAGTACTTC. It translates to CAISDPAGGGETQYF.

This clonotype showed up just a few times. The chain links TRBV20-1 to TRBJ1-5; D is uncertain. Germline values: CDR1 DFQATT, CDR2 SNEGSKA (reference sequence). The CDR3 runs to 15 residues. With 4 bases removed from V and 0 bases from J, the gap between germline ends came to 13 bases. CDR3: CSAMVAFYSNQPQHF. CDR3 sequence (DNA): TGCAGTGCTATGGTGGCTTTCTATAGCAATCAGCCCCAGCATTTT.

V usage is TRBV29-1 and J usage is TRBJ2-1; TRBD2 aligns across 9 bases. J gave up 12 bases and V 1 base, and 7 bases lay outside the gene matches. Germline CDR1 reads SQVTM; CDR2 reads ANQGSEA. The CDR3 spans 13 residues. The CDR3 region is CSVEGLAGVSQFF. The DNA for the CDR3 is TGCAGCGTTGAAGGGTTAGCGGGAGTGTCGCAGTTCTTC.

The J gene is TRBJ2-1, the V gene TRBV29-1; perhaps D is TRBD1 or TRBD2 (5 bases each). The germline CDR1 and CDR2 sequences are SQVTM and ANQGSEA. The CDR3 length is 13 residues. V lost 6 bases and J 0 bases, leaving 9 bases between the germline ends. The CDR3 protein is CSVGPSSYNEQFF. CDR3 in DNA: TGCAGCGTGGGACCAAGCTCCTACAATGAGCAGTTCTTC.

This clonotype was detected only a few times. The chain recombines TRBV7-3 with TRBJ1-1; TRBD1 matches at 9 bases. Germline CDR1 reads SGHTA; CDR2 reads FQGTGA. V shed 2 bases and J 8 bases; nucleotides not matched to a gene: 6. The CDR3 contains 14 residues. The CDR3 bases are TGTGCCAGCAGCTTAGGGAGCGGGACAGGGGAAGCTTTCTTT. It specifies CASSLGSGTGEAFF.

The chain is built from TRBV5-1 and TRBJ1-1; 11 nucleotides agree with TRBD1. The V and J ends lost 5 bases and 1 base, in that order; junction bases with no gene match: 7. The CDR3 totals 16 residues. CDR1 is SGHRS, CDR2 YFSETQ, per germline. CDR3 nucleotides: TGCGCCAGCAGTCTCAGGGGGACAGGGGGGAACACTGAAGCTTTCTTT. Its translation: CASSLRGTGGNTEAFF.

The chain uses TRBV7-7 and TRBJ2-2; possibly TRBD1 or TRBD2 for D (5 bases each). CDR3 length: 15 residues. The germline V and J ends were trimmed by 5 bases and 3 bases, with 13 bases remaining between them. The germline gives CDR1 SSHAT, CDR2 FNYEAQ (reference sequence). CDR3: CASSRSRGDTGELFF. The CDR3 DNA reads as TGTGCCAGCAGCCGCAGCCGGGGCGACACCGGGGAGCTGTTTTTT.

This clonotype has just a few counts. This chain connects TRBV20-1 to TRBJ2-1; D unresolved. This CDR3 spans 13 amino acids. From germline, CDR1 is DFQATT and CDR2 SNEGSKA (reference sequence). Trimming left V 4 bases short and J 4 bases short, with 11 bases between. The CDR3 loop is CSAMSPKYNEQFF. For the CDR3, the DNA is TGCAGTGCTATGTCTCCGAAGTACAATGAGCAGTTCTTC.

The chain combines TRBV7-9 with TRBJ2-2; D might be TRBD2 (5 bases). Germline loops: CDR1 SEHNR, CDR2 FQNEAQ (reference sequence). This CDR3 has 17 amino acids. Trimming cost V 0 bases and J 1 base, with 12 bases left between them. CDR3: CASSLAPVGVNTGELFF. In nucleotides, the CDR3 is TGTGCCAGCAGCTTAGCGCCCGTCGGGGTGAACACCGGGGAGCTGTTTTTT. Together with reference TRBV7-9 and TRBJ2-2, the CDR3 gives the full variable domain: DTGVSQNPRHKITKRGQNVTFRCDPISEHNRLYWYRQTLGQGPEFLTYFQNEAQLEKSRLLSDRFSAERPKGSFSTLEIQRTEQGDSAMYLCASSLAPVGVNTGELFFGEGSRLTVL.